This entry lists 10 T cell receptor beta chains sequenced from one sample in a study of cytomegalovirus exposure and HLA in healthy donors. PCR was performed using 60 Vbeta and 13 Jbeta primers. Generated by immunoSEQ multiplex PCR, the TCRdb table keeps only in-frame clones and is missing some. The sample has roughly 57,000 clones, approximately 80% seen once; the top ten hold about 3%. Input material: PBMCs. Receptor source: a middle-aged man in good health and CMV-seronegative.

CDR3 in amino acids: CASSLGERANTGELFF. The DNA of the CDR3 is TGTGCCAGCAGCTTAGGCGAGCGGGCGAACACCGGGGAGCTGTTTTTT. The chain employs TRBV7-8 and TRBJ2-2, with TRBD2 as a possible D gene (6 bases). The germline V gene has CDR1 SGHVS and CDR2 FQNEAQ. Trimming took off 1 base at V and 0 bases at J, with 9 bases between the two ends. The CDR3 sequence is 16 residues long.

This chain joins TRBV5-1 and TRBJ2-7; D is possibly TRBD2 (5 bases). The CDR3 covers 11 residues. Germline V gene sequence: CDR1 SGHRS, CDR2 YFSETQ. With 2 bases removed from V and 12 bases from J, the gap between germline ends came to 12 bases. The CDR3 is CASSFGDIRYF. The CDR3 nucleotides are TGCGCCAGCAGCTTCGGGGATATTCGGTACTTC. Complete variable domain (other parts from reference TRBV5-1 and TRBJ2-7): KAGVTQTPRYLIKTRGQQVTLSCSPISGHRSVSWYQQTPGQGLQFLFEYFSETQRNKGNFPGRFSGRQFSNSRSEMNVSTLELGDSALYLCASSFGDIRYFGPGTRLTVT.

This clone was recorded once. The chain joins TRBV10-2 to TRBJ2-7; D is perhaps TRBD2 (6 bases). The CDR3 loop spans 13 amino acids. Trimming left V 3 bases short and J 3 bases short, with 9 bases between. The germline V gene encodes CDR1 WSHSY and CDR2 SAAADI. The CDR3 DNA is TGCGCCAGCAGTGACCCCGGGGGCTACGAGCAGTACTTC. Encoded protein: CASSDPGGYEQYF.

This chain connects TRBV7-2 to TRBJ2-1, with D unresolved. V lost 4 bases and J 10 bases, leaving 11 bases between the germline ends. This CDR3 has 12 residues. Germline V lookup: CDR1 SGHTA, CDR2 FQGNSA. This chain's CDR3 is CASSSYAGEQFF. In DNA, the CDR3 is TGTGCCAGCAGCTCCTACGCAGGCGAGCAGTTCTTC.

The chain links TRBV5-4 to TRBJ2-3; tentatively, D is TRBD1 (6 bases). The CDR3 length is 16 residues. The germline V gene has CDR1 SGHNT and CDR2 YYREEE (reference sequence). V was pared by 1 base and J by 1 base, with 13 bases between. CDR3 coding DNA: TGTGCCAGCAGCTTGATGGGGGCGGGTGGCACAGATACGCAGTATTTT. This codes for CASSLMGAGGTDTQYF.

This clone has a single count. The V and J genes are TRBV7-9 and TRBJ2-7, with 7 bases identical to TRBD2. This CDR3 has 14 residues. Germline V CDR1 and CDR2: SEHNR, FQNEAQ (reference sequence). J gave up 4 bases and V 6 bases, and 9 bases lay outside the gene matches. The CDR3 nucleotides read TGTGCCAGCAGAGCGAGCGGGGCGGGTTACGAGCAGTACTTC. Amino acids: CASRASGAGYEQYF.

This chain connects TRBV15 to TRBJ2-5; 11 bases are a match to TRBD2. Trimming cost V 7 bases and J 1 base; bases outside gene matches: 8. Germline loops: CDR1 LNHNV, CDR2 YYDKDF (reference sequence). The CDR3 contains 16 residues. CDR3 bases: TGTGCCACCACCCCGGGACTAGCGGAGCCCCAAGAGACCCAGTACTTC. Protein product: CATTPGLAEPQETQYF.

J is TRBJ2-7 and V is TRBV11-2, with a tentative D call TRBD2 (6 bases). The CDR3 has 16 amino acids. The germline CDR1 and CDR2 sequences are SGHAT and FQNNGV. V gave up 5 bases and J gave up 2 bases, with 19 bases separating them. The CDR3 DNA is TGTGCCAGCAGCCCCCGGGGATTCGGGGGAACCTACGAGCAGTACTTC. This translates into CASSPRGFGGTYEQYF.

A remark on this clone: One end of the junction varies from germline; a read error may be responsible. This rearrangement joins TRBV5-1 to TRBJ1-1; TRBD1 is a possible D gene (5 bases). The CDR3 runs to 14 residues. The germline V gene encodes CDR1 SGHRS and CDR2 YFSETQ. In nucleotides, the CDR3 is TGCGCCAGCAGCTTGGAAGGGACGGGGACTGAAGCTTTCTTC. This codes for CASSLEGTGTEAFF.

This chain joins TRBV2 and TRBJ1-5; D may be TRBD1 (5 bases). This CDR3 has 15 residues. The germline V gene has CDR1 SNHLY and CDR2 FYNNEI. The V end lost 0 bases, the J end lost 4 bases, and 10 bases lay between the germline ends. CDR3 sequence reads: CASSEAAGRNQPQHF. Here the CDR3 DNA reads TGTGCCAGCAGTGAAGCGGCGGGGCGTAATCAGCCCCAGCATTTT.